This T cell receptor beta chain was sequenced for a study of blood T cell repertoires in COVID-19. Across the whole study: Samples taken during acute and convalescent COVID-19 were collected in the United States, Italy and Spain.

V was clipped by 3 bases and J by 10 bases; unmatched bases: 2. The germline gives CDR1 DFQATT, CDR2 SNEGSKA (reference sequence). CDR3 length equals 11 residues. Original processing methods: It was from reference gene primer amplification that nucleated cell counts were estimated. Clones were sequenced by immunoSEQ multiplex PCR, and TCRdb holds only the in-frame ones, with some missing. That table furnishes V, J and clone size, whereas the DNA furnished D and trimming. The table shows some 150,000 clones, with approximately 84% occurring only once. This TCR was recovered from a man in his 70s with acute or convalescent COVID-19. Specimen: peripheral blood. The chain joins TRBV20-1 to TRBJ2-7, with 11 bases identical to TRBD1. The CDR3 loop reads CSARGQGVQYF. In DNA form, the CDR3 reads TGCAGTGCTAGGGGACAGGGGGTCCAGTACTTC.